This T cell receptor beta chain was obtained from a study of neoadjuvant anti-PD-1 for oral cavity cancer. Study as a whole: Patients without progression received a fourth nivolumab dose around day 43, then surgical resection on days 50-56.

Using immunoSEQ multiplex PCR, the repertoire was profiled, and TCRdb retains in-frame clones only, with some absent. This table has approximately 7,100 clones, approximately 55% appearing once. Patients were newly diagnosed with stage II-IVA oral cavity squamous cell carcinoma without prior systemic or radiation treatment. Cohort: HPV-negative, locally advanced oral cavity squamous cell carcinoma patients. Sample: tumor tissue, taken before nivolumab (anti-PD-1) treatment. The receptor was derived from a person aged 40-85 years with oral cavity squamous cell carcinoma.

DNA for the CDR3: TGTGCCAGTAGTTCTCAGGGGCAGGGGAGTCAGCCCCAGCATTTT. Translation: CASSSQGQGSQPQHF. The chain joins TRBV19 to TRBJ1-5; the D gene is possibly TRBD1 (6 bases). V shed 5 bases and J shed 6 bases, with 17 bases lying between them. Germline V lookup: CDR1 LNHDA, CDR2 SQIVND (reference sequence). The CDR3 contains 15 residues.